This is a list of T cell receptor beta chains from one sample in a study of T cell repertoires in cytomegalovirus infection. MiXCR was run by TCRdb on the reads, yielding one entry per CDR3 protein. The table includes fewer than 1,000,000 distinct CDR3 sequences, about 33% detected once. Their antigens are not known. Material: cultured CD8+ T cells from PBMCs, obtained from culture after CMV antigen stimulation. Receptors originate from a human donor in good health (CMV status not recorded). Some clones in this sample may be carry-over from other donors' samples. Both conserved end residues are part of each CDR3. D genes are given only for firm matches. Where a row states a size, it is once, few, many or the class of an expanded clone; other rows omit it.

D	size	V	J	CDR3	DNA
-	-	TRBV20-1	TRBJ1-1	CSAPDYGRVEEAFF	TGCAGTGCCCCTGATTATGGGAGGGTCGAGGAAGCTTTCTTT
TRBD1	many	TRBV11-1	TRBJ2-1	CASSSPGGYNGEQFF	TGTGCCAGCAGCTCCCCAGGGGGCTATAACGGTGAGCAGTTCTTC
-	few	TRBV11-3	TRBJ2-1	CASSSALWGDEQFF	TGTGCCAGCAGCTCCGCGTTGTGGGGAGATGAGCAGTTCTTC
TRBD2	many	TRBV4-2	TRBJ2-7	CASSQNSGELREQYF	TGTGCCAGCAGCCAAAATAGCGGGGAGCTCCGCGAGCAGTACTTC
-	-	TRBV9	TRBJ1-2	CASRGGGLYGYTF	TGTGCCAGCAGAGGGGGGGGACTCTATGGCTACACCTTC
-	many	TRBV28	TRBJ2-1	CASIPEEESSYNEQFF	TGTGCCAGCATCCCAGAGGAGGAGAGCTCCTACAATGAGCAGTTCTTC
-	-	TRBV4-1	TRBJ1-4	CASSQDAGVVEKLFF	TGCGCCAGCAGCCAAGATGCAGGGGTGGTTGAAAAACTGTTTTTT
-	-	TRBV20-1	TRBJ2-3	CSARDLTPPSGALTDTQYF	TGCAGTGCTAGAGATTTAACTCCCCCCTCCGGGGCTCTCACAGATACGCAGTATTTT
TRBD2	many	TRBV7-2	TRBJ2-3	CASSGTVAGALFTDTQYF	TGTGCCAGCAGCGGTACGGTAGCGGGGGCCCTTTTCACAGATACGCAGTATTTT
TRBD1	many	TRBV4-2	TRBJ2-2	CASSQDRQGKSGELFF	TGTGCCAGCAGCCAAGACCGACAGGGCAAGTCCGGGGAGCTGTTTTTT
-	-	TRBV7-4	TRBJ1-6	CASSLPDSGAYNSPLHF	TGTGCCAGCAGCTTACCGGACTCAGGGGCCTATAATTCACCCCTCCACTTT
-	many	TRBV5-1	TRBJ2-1	CASSLASTYNEQFF	TGCGCCAGCAGCTTGGCCTCGACCTACAATGAGCAGTTCTTC
-	few	TRBV7-2	TRBJ2-7	CASRPGSGEQYF	TGTGCCAGCAGGCCGGGGTCTGGGGAGCAGTACTTC
-	many	TRBV7-8	TRBJ1-2	CASSSPARGDHYGYTF	TGTGCCAGCAGCTCCCCCGCCCGGGGGGACCACTATGGCTACACCTTC
-	many	TRBV7-9	TRBJ2-3	CASSLPGRGTDTQYF	TGTGCCAGCAGCTTACCGGGACGAGGCACAGATACGCAGTATTTT
TRBD1	-	TRBV2	TRBJ1-5	CASSGGTVKNSNQPQHF	TGTGCCAGCTCGGGGGGGACAGTTAAAAATAGCAATCAGCCCCAGCATTTT
TRBD1	once	TRBV20-1	TRBJ1-5	CSARDPGTGDQPQHF	TGCAGTGCTAGAGATCCTGGGACAGGGGATCAGCCCCAGCATTTT
-	few	TRBV25-1	TRBJ2-3	CASSDPQDTQYF	TGTGCCAGCAGTGATCCGCAAGATACGCAGTATTTT
TRBD1	-	TRBV19	TRBJ1-5	CASSPRQGGGGNQPQHF	TGTGCCAGTAGTCCCCGACAGGGAGGCGGGGGCAATCAGCCCCAGCATTTT
TRBD1	-	TRBV6-2/TRBV6-3	TRBJ1-2	CASSYIETGVYGYTF	TGTGCCAGCAGTTACATCGAGACAGGGGTCTATGGCTACACCTTC